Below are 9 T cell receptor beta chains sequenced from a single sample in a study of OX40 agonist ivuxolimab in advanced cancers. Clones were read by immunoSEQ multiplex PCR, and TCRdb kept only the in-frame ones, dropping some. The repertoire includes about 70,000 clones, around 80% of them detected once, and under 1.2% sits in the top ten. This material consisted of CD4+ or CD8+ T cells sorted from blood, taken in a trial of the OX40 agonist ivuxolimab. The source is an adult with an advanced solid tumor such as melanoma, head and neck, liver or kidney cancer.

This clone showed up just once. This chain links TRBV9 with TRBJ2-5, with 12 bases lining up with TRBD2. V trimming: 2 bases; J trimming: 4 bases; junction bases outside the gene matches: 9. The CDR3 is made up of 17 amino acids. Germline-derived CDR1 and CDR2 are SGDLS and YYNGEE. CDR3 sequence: CASSVSGSSGGAETQYF. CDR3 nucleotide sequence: TGTGCCAGCAGCGTTTCAGGATCTAGCGGGGGGGCAGAGACCCAGTACTTC.

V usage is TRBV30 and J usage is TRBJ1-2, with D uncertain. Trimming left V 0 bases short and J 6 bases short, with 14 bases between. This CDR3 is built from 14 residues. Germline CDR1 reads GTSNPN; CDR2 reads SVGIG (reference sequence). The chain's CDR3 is CAWSVLPVADGYTF. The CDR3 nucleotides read TGTGCCTGGAGTGTACTGCCAGTTGCGGATGGCTACACCTTC.

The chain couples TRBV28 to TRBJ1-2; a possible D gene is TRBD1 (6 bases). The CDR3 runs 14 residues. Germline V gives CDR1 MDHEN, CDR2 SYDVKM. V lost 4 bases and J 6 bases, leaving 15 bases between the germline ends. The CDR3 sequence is CASSSNTGLHGYTF. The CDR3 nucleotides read TGTGCCAGCAGTTCCAACACAGGGCTTCATGGCTACACCTTC.

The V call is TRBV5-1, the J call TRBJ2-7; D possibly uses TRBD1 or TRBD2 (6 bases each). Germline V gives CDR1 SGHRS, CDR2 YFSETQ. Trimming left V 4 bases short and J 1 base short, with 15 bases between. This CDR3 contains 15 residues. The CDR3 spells CASSRGTKLSYEQYF. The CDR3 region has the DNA TGCGCCAGCAGCCGCGGGACAAAACTTTCCTACGAGCAGTACTTC.

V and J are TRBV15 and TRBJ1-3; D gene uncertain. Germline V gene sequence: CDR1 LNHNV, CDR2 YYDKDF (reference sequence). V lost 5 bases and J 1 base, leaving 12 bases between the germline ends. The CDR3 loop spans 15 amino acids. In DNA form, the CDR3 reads TGTGCCACCAGCGTGTCCAGGTTATCTGGAAACACCATATATTTT. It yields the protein CATSVSRLSGNTIYF.

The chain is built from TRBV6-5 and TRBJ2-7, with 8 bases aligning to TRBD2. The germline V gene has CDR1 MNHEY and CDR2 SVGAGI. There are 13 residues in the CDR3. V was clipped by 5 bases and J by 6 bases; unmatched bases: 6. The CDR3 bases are TGTGCCAGCAGTCGACTAGCGTTCGGCGAGCAGTACTTC. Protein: CASSRLAFGEQYF.

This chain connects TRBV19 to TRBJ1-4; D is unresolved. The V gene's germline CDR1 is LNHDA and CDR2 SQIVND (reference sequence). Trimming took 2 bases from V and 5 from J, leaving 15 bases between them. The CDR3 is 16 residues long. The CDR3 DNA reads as TGTGCCAGTAGTATACCCCACCTGACGGCCAATGAAAAACTGTTTTTT. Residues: CASSIPHLTANEKLFF.

For the CDR3, the DNA is TGTGCCAGCAGCTTATTCGGGGCACATACGCAGTATTTT. Translation: CASSLFGAHTQYF. This chain uses TRBV7-8 with TRBJ2-3; possibly TRBD1 or TRBD2 for D (5 bases each). Germline V CDR1 and CDR2: SGHVS, FQNEAQ. The V end was cut by 2 bases, the J end by 7 bases, with 10 bases between. The CDR3 has 13 amino acids.

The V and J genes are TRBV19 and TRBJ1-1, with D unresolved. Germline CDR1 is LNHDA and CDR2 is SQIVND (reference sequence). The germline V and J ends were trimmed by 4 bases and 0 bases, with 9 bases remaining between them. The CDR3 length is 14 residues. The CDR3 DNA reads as TGTGCCAGTAGTACTGGACGGATGAACACTGAAGCTTTCTTT. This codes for CASSTGRMNTEAFF.